This T cell receptor beta chain comes out of a study of blood T cell repertoires in COVID-19. Study context: Sources were T cells, B-cell-depleted T cells, or PBMCs; the material itself was cDNA or gDNA.

The J segment lost 6 bases and the V segment lost 6 bases, leaving 8 bases of the junction unmatched. Germline CDR1 and CDR2: MNHEY and SVGAGI. CDR3 length: 14 residues. TCRdb's table, derived via immunoSEQ multiplex PCR, lists solely in-frame clones and lacks some. The sample records around 27,000 clones, over 75% being singletons. This clonotype was sampled from a man aged 55 to 70 with acute or convalescent COVID-19. This sequence joins TRBV6-5 and TRBJ1-5; TRBD1 matches 7 bases. Sequencing was carried out using peripheral blood. The CDR3 loop reads CASSSRGEVQPQHF. CDR3 DNA sequence: TGTGCCAGCAGCAGCAGGGGGGAGGTTCAGCCCCAGCATTTT.